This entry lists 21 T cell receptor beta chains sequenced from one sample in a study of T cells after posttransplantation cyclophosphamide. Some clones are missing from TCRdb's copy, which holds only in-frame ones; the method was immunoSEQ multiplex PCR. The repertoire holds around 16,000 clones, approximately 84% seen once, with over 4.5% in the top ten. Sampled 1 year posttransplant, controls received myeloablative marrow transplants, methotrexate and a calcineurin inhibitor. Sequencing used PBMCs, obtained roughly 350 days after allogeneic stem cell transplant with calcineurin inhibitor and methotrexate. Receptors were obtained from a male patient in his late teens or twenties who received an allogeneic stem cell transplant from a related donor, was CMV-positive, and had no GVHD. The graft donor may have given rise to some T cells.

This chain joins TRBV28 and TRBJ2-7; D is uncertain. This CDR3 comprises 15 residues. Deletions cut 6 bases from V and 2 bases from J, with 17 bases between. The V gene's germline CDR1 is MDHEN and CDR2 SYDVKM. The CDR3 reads CASRRRVSEAYEQYF. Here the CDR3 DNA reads TGTGCCAGCAGGCGCCGTGTTTCAGAGGCCTACGAGCAGTACTTC.

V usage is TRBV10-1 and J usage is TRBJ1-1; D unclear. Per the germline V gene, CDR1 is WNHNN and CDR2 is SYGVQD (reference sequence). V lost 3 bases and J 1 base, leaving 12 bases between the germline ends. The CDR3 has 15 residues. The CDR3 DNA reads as TGCGCCAGCAGTGATTATAGTTTCGGGAACACTGAAGCTTTCTTT. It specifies CASSDYSFGNTEAFF.

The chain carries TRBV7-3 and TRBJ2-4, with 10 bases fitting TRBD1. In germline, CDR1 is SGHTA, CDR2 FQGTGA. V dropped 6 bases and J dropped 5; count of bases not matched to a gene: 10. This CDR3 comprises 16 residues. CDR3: CASSSFTGTGENIQYF. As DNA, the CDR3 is TGTGCCAGCAGTTCTTTCACCGGGACAGGGGAAAACATTCAGTACTTC.

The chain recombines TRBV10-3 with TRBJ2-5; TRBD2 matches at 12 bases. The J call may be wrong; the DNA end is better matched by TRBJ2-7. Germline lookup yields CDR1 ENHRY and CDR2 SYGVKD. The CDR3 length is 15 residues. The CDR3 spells CAISPTSGSRYEQYF. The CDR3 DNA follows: TGTGCCATCAGCCCGACTAGCGGGAGTCGGTACGAGCAGTACTTC.

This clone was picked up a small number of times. CDR3 nucleotide sequence: TGTGCCAGCAGCTTAGAAAGGCAGGGAAACTCTGGGGCCAACGTCCTGACTTTC. Residues: CASSLERQGNSGANVLTF. The chain employs TRBV7-8 and TRBJ2-6, with D perhaps TRBD1 (5 bases). This CDR3 region has 18 residues. Trimming took off 1 base at V and 0 bases at J, with 13 bases between the two ends. Germline lookup yields CDR1 SGHVS and CDR2 FQNEAQ.

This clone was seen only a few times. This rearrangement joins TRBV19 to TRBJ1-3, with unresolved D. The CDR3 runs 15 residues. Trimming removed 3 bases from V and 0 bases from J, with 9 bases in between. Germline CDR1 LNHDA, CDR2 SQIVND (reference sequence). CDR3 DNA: TGTGCCAGTAGTATCGGGATTACCTCTGGAAACACCATATATTTT. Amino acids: CASSIGITSGNTIYF.

The CDR3 loop is CASSSSRGSYEQYF. DNA for the CDR3: TGTGCCAGCAGTTCTAGCCGGGGCTCCTACGAGCAGTACTTC. This chain uses TRBV5-4 with TRBJ2-7, with D possibly matching TRBD2 (5 bases). The CDR3 is 14 residues long. Trimming shortened V by 5 bases and J by 0 bases, and 12 bases separated the two germline ends. Germline CDR1 is SGHNT and CDR2 is YYREEE (reference sequence). Full variable domain (remainder filled in from reference TRBV5-4 and TRBJ2-7): ETGVTQSPTHLIKTRGQQVTLRCSSQSGHNTVSWYQQALGQGPQFIFQYYREEENGRGNFPPRFSGLQFPNYSSELNVNALELDDSALYLCASSSSRGSYEQYFGPGTRLTVT.

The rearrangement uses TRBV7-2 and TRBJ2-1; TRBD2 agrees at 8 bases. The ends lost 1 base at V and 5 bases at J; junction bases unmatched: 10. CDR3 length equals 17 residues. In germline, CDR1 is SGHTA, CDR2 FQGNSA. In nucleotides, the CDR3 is TGTGCCAGCAGCTTAGTGGCGGGACTAGGGTCCCACAATGAGCAGTTCTTC. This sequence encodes CASSLVAGLGSHNEQFF. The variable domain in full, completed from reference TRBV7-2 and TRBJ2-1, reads GAGVSQSPSNKVTEKGKDVELRCDPISGHTALYWYRQSLGQGLEFLIYFQGNSAPDKSGLPSDRFSAERTGGSVSTLTIQRTQQEDSAVYLCASSLVAGLGSHNEQFFGPGTRLTVL.

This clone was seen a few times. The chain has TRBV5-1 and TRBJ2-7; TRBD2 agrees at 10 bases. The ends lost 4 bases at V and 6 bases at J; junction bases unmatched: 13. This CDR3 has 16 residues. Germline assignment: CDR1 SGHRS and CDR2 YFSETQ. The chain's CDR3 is CASSQTSSGRSSEQYF. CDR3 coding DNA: TGCGCCAGCAGCCAAACTTCTAGCGGGAGATCCAGCGAGCAGTACTTC. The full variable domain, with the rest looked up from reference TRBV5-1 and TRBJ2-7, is KAGVTQTPRYLIKTRGQQVTLSCSPISGHRSVSWYQQTPGQGLQFLFEYFSETQRNKGNFPGRFSGRQFSNSRSEMNVSTLELGDSALYLCASSQTSSGRSSEQYFGPGTRLTVT.

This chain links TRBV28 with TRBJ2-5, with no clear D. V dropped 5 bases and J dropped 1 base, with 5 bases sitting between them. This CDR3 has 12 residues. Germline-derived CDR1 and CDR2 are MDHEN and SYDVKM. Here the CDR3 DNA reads TGTGCCAGCAGTCGGTCCCAAGAGACCCAGTACTTC. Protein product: CASSRSQETQYF.

The CDR3 region has the DNA TGCAGCGCTGGGGCAATGTACAATGAGCAGTTCTTC. It codes for CSAGAMYNEQFF. The rearrangement joins TRBV29-1 to TRBJ2-1; D might be TRBD1 (5 bases). Trimming pared 7 bases from V and 4 bases from J, leaving 11 bases between. This CDR3 has 12 amino acids. Per germline, CDR1 SQVTM and CDR2 ANQGSEA.

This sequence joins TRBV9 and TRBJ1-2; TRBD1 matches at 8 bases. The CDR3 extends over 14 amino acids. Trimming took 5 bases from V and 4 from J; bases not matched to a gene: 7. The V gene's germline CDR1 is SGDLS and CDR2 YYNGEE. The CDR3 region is CASRPGGGAYGYTF. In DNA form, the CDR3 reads TGTGCCAGCAGACCAGGGGGCGGAGCCTATGGCTACACCTTC.

CDR3 sequence reads: CASSELGKTGPLVGYTF. The CDR3 DNA reads TGTGCCAGCAGTGAATTGGGAAAGACAGGGCCCCTTGTTGGCTACACCTTC. This chain connects TRBV25-1 to TRBJ1-2; 7 bases align to TRBD1. CDR1 is MGHDK, CDR2 SYGVNS, per germline. Trimming removed 1 base from V and 7 bases from J; junction bases left unmatched: 15. The CDR3 is 17 amino acids.

The CDR3 is CASSSARNQPQHF. The CDR3 nucleotides are TGTGCCAGCAGCTCGGCGCGGAATCAGCCCCAGCATTTT. The chain couples TRBV7-3 to TRBJ1-5; D unresolved. Germline V gene sequence: CDR1 SGHTA, CDR2 FQGTGA. With 4 bases removed from V and 4 bases from J, the gap between germline ends came to 8 bases. The CDR3 is 13 amino acids.

CDR3 bases: TGTGCCAGCAGTTGCGGGGCCTTAATAAATGAATACGACCCGTTCTTC. It is translated as CASSCGALINEYDPFF. V and J are TRBV6-7 and TRBJ2-1; TRBD2 might be the D (6 bases). TRBV6-7 is an open reading frame whose function is uncertain. V lost 4 bases, J lost 15 bases, and 28 bases lay in between. The CDR3 extends over 16 amino acids.

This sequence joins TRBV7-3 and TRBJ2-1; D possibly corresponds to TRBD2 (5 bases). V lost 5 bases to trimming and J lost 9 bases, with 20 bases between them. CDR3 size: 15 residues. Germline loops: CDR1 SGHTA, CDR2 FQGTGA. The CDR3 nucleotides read TGTGCCAGCAGCCGTCCGGGCTCGGGCGGAGGTGAGCAGTTCTTC. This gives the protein CASSRPGSGGGEQFF.

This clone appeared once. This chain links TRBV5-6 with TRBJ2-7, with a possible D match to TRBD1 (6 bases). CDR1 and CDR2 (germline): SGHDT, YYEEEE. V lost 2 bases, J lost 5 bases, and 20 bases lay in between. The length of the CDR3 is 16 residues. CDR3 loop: CASSLRMGAGPHEQYF. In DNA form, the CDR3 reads TGTGCCAGCAGCTTACGGATGGGGGCCGGCCCTCACGAGCAGTACTTC.

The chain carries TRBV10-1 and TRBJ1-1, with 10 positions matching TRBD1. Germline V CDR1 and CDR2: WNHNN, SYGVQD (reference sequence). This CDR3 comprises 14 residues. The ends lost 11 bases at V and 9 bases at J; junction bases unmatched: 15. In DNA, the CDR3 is TGCGCCGATCGAAAACCGGACAGGGGGAACCAAGCTTTCTTT. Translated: CADRKPDRGNQAFF.

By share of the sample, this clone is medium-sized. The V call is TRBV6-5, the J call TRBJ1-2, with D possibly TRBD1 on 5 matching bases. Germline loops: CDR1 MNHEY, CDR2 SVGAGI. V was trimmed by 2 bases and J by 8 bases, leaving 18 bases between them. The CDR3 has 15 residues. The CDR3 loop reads CASSYQITQAVGYTF. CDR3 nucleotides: TGTGCCAGCAGTTACCAAATAACACAGGCTGTAGGCTACACCTTC.

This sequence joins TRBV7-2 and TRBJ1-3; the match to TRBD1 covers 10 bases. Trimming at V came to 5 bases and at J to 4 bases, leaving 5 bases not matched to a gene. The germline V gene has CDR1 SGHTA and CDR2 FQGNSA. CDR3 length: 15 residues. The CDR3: CASSQDRGPGNTIYF. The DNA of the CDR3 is TGTGCCAGCAGCCAAGACAGGGGGCCAGGAAACACCATATATTTT. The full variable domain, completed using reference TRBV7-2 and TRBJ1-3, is GAGVSQSPSNKVTEKGKDVELRCDPISGHTALYWYRQSLGQGLEFLIYFQGNSAPDKSGLPSDRFSAERTGGSVSTLTIQRTQQEDSAVYLCASSQDRGPGNTIYFGEGSWLTVV.

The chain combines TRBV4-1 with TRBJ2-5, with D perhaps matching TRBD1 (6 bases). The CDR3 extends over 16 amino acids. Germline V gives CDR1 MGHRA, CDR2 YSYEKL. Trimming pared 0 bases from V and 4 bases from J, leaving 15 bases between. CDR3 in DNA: TGCGCCAGCAGCCAAGAGGACAGTCCATCGATAGAGACCCAGTACTTC. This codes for CASSQEDSPSIETQYF.